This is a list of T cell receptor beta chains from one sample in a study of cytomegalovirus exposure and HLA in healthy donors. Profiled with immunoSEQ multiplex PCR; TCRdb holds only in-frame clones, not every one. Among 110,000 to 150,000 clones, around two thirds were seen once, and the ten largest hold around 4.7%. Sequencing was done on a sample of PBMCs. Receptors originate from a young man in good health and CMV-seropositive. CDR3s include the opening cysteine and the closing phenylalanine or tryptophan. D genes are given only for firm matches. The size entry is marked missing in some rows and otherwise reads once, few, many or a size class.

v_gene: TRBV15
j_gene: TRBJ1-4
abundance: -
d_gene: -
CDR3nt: TGTGCCACCAGCAGGGGGGGATATAATGAAAAACTGTTTTTT
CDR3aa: CATSRGGYNEKLFF

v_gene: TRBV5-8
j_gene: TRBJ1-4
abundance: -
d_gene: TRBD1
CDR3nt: TGTGCCAGCAGCTTAGGACAGGGCGGGGGTGAAAAACTGTTTTTT
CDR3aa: CASSLGQGGGEKLFF

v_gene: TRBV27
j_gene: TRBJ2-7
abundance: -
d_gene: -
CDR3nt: TGTGCCAGCAGCTGGCGGCCCTACGAGCAGTACTTC
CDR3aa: CASSWRPYEQYF

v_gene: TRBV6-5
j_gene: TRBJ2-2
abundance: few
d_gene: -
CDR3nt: TGTGCCAGCAGTTACGCGGCGACTGCGAACACCGGGGAGCTGTTTTTT
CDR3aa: CASSYAATANTGELFF

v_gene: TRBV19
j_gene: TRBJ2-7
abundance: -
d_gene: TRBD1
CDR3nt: TGTGCCAGTAGTATTAGACCGGACAGGGTTTACGAGCAGTACTTC
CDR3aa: CASSIRPDRVYEQYF

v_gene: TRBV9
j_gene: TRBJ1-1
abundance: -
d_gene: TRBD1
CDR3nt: TGTGCCAGCAGCGTGGTTCCAGGGGGCGAGAACACTGAAGCTTTCTTT
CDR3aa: CASSVVPGGENTEAFF

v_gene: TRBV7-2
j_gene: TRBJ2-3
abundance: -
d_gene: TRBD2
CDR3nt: TGTGCCAGCAGCTTAGCCGGGGGGGCGGATACGCAGTATTTT
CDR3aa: CASSLAGGADTQYF

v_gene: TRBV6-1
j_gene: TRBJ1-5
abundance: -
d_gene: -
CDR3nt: TGTGCCGGCCGAGGAGGAAGGAATCAGCCCCAGCATTTT
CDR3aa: CAGRGGRNQPQHF

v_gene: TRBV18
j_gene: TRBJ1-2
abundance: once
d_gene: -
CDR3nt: TGTGCCAGCTCCGAGCCTAACTATGGCTACACCTTC
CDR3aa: CASSEPNYGYTF

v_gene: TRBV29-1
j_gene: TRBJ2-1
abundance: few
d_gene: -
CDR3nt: TGCAGCTCCGAGGGGGGGAGCTCCTACAATGAGCAGTTCTTC
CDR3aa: CSSEGGSSYNEQFF

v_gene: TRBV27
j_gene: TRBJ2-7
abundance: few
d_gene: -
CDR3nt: TGTGCCAGCAGTTTACTTACAACAGCCTACGAGCAGTACTTC
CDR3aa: CASSLLTTAYEQYF

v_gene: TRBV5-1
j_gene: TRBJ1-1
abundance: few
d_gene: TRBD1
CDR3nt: TGCGCCAGCAGCTTAACGGGGAACAGGGGGATGGCAACGGCTTTCTTT
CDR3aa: CASSLTGNRGMATAFF

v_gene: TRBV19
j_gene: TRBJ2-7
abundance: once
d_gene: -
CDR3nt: TGTGCCAGTAGTATCAGGGCCCTGGGGCCAAACTACGAGCAGTACTTC
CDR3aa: CASSIRALGPNYEQYF

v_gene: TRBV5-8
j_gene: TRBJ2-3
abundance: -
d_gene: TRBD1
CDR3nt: TGTGCCAGCAGCTCAGGACAGGGCACAGATACGCAGTATTTT
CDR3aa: CASSSGQGTDTQYF

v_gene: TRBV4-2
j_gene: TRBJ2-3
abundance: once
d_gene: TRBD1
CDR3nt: TGTGCCAGCAGTGGGACAGGGAGGAGCACAGATACGCAGTATTTT
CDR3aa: CASSGTGRSTDTQYF

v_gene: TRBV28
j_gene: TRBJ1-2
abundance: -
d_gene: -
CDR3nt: TGTGCCAGCAGGGGACGAGGGGGAAAGCTTAACTATGGCTACACCTTC
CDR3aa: CASRGRGGKLNYGYTF

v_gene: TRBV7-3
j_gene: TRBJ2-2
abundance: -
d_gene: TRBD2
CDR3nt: TGTGCCAGCAGCCACCCAGGACTAGCGGGGAACACCGGGGAGCTGTTTTTT
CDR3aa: CASSHPGLAGNTGELFF

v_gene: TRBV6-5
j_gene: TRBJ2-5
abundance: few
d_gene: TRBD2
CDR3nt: TGTGCCAGCAGCGAGGGACTAGTGGGGGGCAACCAGTACTTC
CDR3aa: CASSEGLVGGNQYF

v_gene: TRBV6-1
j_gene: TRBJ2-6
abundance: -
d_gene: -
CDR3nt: TGCGCCAGCGAGATCTCTGGGGCCAACGTCCTGACTTTC
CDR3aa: CASEISGANVLTF

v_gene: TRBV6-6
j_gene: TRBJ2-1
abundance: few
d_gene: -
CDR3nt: TGTGCCAGCAGTTACGGGGGGAAGTATGAGCAGTTCTTC
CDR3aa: CASSYGGKYEQFF

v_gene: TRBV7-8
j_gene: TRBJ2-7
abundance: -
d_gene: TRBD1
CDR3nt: TGTGCCAGCAGCTTAGTGTCCGGGACAGGGCACTACGAGCAGTACTTC
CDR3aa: CASSLVSGTGHYEQYF